This entry features one T cell receptor beta chain sequence. The data stem from a study of blood T cell repertoires in COVID-19. The data were produced by immunoSEQ multiplex PCR, yet TCRdb's version contains in-frame clones alone and is incomplete. The sample contains under 80,000 clones, around 83% of which appear only once. The CDR3 length is 14 residues. Deletions cut 3 bases from V and 1 base from J, with 10 bases between. The germline CDR1 and CDR2 sequences are SGHTA and FQGNSA. The V call is TRBV7-2, the J call TRBJ2-7; perhaps TRBD2 as D (5 bases). The TCR sequence derives from a man in his sixties or seventies with active COVID-19. The sample consisted of peripheral blood. The CDR3 DNA reads TGTGCCAGCAGCTTGGGCGGGTTTTCCTACGAGCAGTACTTC. This gives the protein CASSLGGFSYEQYF.